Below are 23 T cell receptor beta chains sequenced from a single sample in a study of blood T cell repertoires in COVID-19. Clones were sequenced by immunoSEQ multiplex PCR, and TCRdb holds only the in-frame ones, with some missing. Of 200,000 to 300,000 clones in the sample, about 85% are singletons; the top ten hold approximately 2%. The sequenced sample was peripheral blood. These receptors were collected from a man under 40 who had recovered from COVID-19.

CDR3 nucleotide sequence: TGTGCCAGCAGCCAAGTGGGAGATAATGAAAAACTGTTTTTT. Residues: CASSQVGDNEKLFF. The J gene is TRBJ1-4, the V gene TRBV4-2, with no clear D. V was pared by 1 base and J by 4 bases, with 7 bases between. The CDR3 runs to 14 residues. In germline, CDR1 is LGHNA, CDR2 YNFKEQ.

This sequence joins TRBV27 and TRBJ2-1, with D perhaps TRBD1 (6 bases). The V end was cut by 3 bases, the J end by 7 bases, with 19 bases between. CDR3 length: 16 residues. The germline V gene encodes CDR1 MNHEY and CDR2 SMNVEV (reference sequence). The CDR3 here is CASSLFEVPGVNEQFF. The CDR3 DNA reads TGTGCCAGCAGTTTGTTCGAGGTTCCAGGGGTAAATGAGCAGTTCTTC.

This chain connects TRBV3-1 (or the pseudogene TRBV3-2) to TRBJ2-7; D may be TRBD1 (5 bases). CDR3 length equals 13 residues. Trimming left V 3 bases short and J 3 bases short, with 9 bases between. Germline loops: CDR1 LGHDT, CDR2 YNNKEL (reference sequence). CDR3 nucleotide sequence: TGTGCCAGCAGCCACGGACAACACTACGAGCAGTACTTC. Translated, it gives CASSHGQHYEQYF.

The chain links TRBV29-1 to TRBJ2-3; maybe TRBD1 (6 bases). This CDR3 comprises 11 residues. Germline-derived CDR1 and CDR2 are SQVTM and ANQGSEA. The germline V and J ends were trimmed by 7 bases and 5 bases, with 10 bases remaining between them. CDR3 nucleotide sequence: TGCAGCGGGAAACAGGGAGATACGCAGTATTTT. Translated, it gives CSGKQGDTQYF.

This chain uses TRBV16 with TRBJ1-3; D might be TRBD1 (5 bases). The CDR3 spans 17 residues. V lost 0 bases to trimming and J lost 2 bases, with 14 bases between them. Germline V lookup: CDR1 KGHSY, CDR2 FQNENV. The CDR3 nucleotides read TGTGCCAGCAGCCAATCCCGGGGGAAGACGACTGGAAACACCATATATTTT. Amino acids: CASSQSRGKTTGNTIYF.

The CDR3 spells CASSLVYLSYNEQFF. The CDR3 DNA sequence: TGTGCCAGCAGCTTAGTCTACCTCTCCTACAATGAGCAGTTCTTC. The rearrangement joins TRBV7-2 to TRBJ2-1; the D is unclear. Germline CDR1 and CDR2: SGHTA and FQGNSA. Trimming shortened V by 1 base and J by 0 bases, and 7 bases separated the two germline ends. This CDR3 contains 15 residues.

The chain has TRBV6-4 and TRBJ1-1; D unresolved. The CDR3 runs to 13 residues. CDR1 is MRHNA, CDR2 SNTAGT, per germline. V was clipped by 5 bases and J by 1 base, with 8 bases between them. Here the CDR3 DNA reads TGTGCCAGCAGTAACGAACAGAACACTGAAGCTTTCTTT. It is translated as CASSNEQNTEAFF.

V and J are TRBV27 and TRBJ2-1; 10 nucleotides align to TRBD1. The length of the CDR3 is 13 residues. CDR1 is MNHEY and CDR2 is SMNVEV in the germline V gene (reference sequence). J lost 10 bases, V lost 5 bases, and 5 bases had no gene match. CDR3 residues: CASSHRDRGEQFF. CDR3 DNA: TGTGCCAGCAGTCATAGGGACAGGGGCGAGCAGTTCTTC.

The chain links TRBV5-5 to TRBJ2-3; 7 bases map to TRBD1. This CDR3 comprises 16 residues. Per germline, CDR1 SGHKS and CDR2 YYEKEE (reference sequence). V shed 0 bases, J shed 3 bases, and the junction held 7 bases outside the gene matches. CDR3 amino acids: CASSLAKGGMTDTQYF. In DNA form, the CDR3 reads TGTGCCAGCAGCTTGGCCAAAGGGGGCATGACAGATACGCAGTATTTT.

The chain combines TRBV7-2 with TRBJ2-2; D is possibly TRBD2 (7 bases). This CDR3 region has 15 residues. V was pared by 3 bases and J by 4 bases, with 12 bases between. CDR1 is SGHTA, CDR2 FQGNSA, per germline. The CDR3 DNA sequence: TGTGCCAGCAGCTTGTGGGGGGGCTTCACCGGGGAGCTGTTTTTT. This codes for CASSLWGGFTGELFF.

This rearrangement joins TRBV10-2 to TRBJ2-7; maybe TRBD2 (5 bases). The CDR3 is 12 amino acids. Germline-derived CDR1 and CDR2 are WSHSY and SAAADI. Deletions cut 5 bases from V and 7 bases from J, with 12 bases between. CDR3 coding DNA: TGCGCCAGCAGTCGGACTCCTTGGGAGCAGTACGTC. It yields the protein CASSRTPWEQYV.

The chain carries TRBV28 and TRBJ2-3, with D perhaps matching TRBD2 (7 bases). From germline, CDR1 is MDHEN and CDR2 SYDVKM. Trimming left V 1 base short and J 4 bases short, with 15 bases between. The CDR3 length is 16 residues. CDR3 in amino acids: CASSLFRRGAPDTQYF. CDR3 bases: TGTGCCAGCAGTTTATTCCGTCGGGGGGCCCCAGATACGCAGTATTTT.

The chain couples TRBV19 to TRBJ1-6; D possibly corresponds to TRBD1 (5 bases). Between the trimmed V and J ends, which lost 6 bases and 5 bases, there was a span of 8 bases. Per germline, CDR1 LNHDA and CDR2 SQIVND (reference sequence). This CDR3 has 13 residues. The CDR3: CASSRGDNSPLHF. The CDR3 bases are TGTGCCAGTAGCCGGGGGGATAATTCACCCCTCCACTTT.

CDR3 protein: CASSVPGSGGTGELFF. DNA for the CDR3: TGTGCCAGCAGCGTCCCGGGAAGCGGGGGAACCGGGGAGCTGTTTTTT. The rearrangement links TRBV9 to TRBJ2-2; the match to TRBD2 covers 8 bases. V was clipped by 2 bases and J by 5 bases; unmatched bases: 8. The CDR3 has 16 residues. CDR1 and CDR2 from the germline V gene are SGDLS and YYNGEE.

CDR3 sequence (DNA): TGTGCCAGCAGCTTGACTCCTACCACATATGGCTACACCTTC. Protein sequence: CASSLTPTTYGYTF. This chain joins TRBV7-9 and TRBJ1-2; D gene ambiguous. V lost 3 bases and J lost 5, with 13 bases in between. This CDR3 has 14 residues. The germline CDR1 and CDR2 sequences are SEHNR and FQNEAQ (reference sequence).

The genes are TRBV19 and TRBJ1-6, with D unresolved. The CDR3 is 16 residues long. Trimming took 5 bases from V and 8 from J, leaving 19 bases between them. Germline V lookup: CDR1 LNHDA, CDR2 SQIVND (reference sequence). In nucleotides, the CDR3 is TGTGCCAGTAGTCTCTCTGGCCCGGTGAGGTATTCACCCCTCCACTTT. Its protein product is CASSLSGPVRYSPLHF.

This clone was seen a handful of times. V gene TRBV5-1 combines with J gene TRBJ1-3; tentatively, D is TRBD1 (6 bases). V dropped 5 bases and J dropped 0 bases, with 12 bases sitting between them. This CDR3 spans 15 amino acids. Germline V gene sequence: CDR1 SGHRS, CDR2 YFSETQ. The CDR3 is CASREEGGSGNTIYF. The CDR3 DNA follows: TGCGCCAGCAGAGAGGAAGGGGGCTCTGGAAACACCATATATTTT.

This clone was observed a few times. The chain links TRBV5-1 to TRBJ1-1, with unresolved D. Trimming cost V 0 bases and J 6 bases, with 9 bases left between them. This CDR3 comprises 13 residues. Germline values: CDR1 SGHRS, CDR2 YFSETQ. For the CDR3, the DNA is TGCGCCAGCAGCTTGGTCCCTGCAGCTGAAGCTTTCTTT. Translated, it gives CASSLVPAAEAFF.

The CDR3 reads CASSSSGVGLVNTEAFF. The CDR3 DNA follows: TGCGCCAGCAGCTCCTCAGGGGTCGGTTTGGTGAACACTGAAGCTTTCTTT. The chain carries TRBV5-1 and TRBJ1-1; TRBD1 is a possible D gene (6 bases). Germline loops: CDR1 SGHRS, CDR2 YFSETQ. The CDR3 has 17 residues. Trimming shortened V by 3 bases and J by 0 bases, and 18 bases separated the two germline ends. Full variable domain (outside the CDR3, taken from reference TRBV5-1 and TRBJ1-1): KAGVTQTPRYLIKTRGQQVTLSCSPISGHRSVSWYQQTPGQGLQFLFEYFSETQRNKGNFPGRFSGRQFSNSRSEMNVSTLELGDSALYLCASSSSGVGLVNTEAFFGQGTRLTVV.

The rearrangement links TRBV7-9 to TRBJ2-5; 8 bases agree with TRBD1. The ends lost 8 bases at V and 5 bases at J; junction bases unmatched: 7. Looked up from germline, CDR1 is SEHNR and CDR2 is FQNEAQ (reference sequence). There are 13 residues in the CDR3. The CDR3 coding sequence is TGTGCCAGCCTTCAGGGGGCTGGGGAGACCCAGTACTTC. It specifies CASLQGAGETQYF.

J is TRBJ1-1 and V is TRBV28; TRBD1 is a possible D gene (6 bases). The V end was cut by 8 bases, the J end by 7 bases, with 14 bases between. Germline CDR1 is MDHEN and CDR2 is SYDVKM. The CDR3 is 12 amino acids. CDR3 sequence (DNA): TGTGCCAGCGGAACAGGGATGGTTGAAGCTTTCTTT. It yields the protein CASGTGMVEAFF.

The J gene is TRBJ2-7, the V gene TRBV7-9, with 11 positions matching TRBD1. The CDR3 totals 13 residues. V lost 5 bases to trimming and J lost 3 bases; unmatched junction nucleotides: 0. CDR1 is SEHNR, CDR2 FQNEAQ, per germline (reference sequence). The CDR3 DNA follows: TGTGCCAGCAGCGGGACAGGGGGCTACGAGCAGTACGTC. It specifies CASSGTGGYEQYV.

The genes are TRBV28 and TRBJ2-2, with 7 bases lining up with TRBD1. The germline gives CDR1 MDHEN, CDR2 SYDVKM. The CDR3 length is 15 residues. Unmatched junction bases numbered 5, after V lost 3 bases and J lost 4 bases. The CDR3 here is CASSFHRGGTGELFF. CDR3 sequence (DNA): TGTGCCAGCAGTTTCCACAGGGGTGGCACCGGGGAGCTGTTTTTT. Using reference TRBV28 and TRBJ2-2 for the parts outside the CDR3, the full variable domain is DVKVTQSSRYLVKRTGEKVFLECVQDMDHENMFWYRQDPGLGLRLIYFSYDVKMKEKGDIPEGYSVSREKKERFSLILESASTNQTSMYLCASSFHRGGTGELFFGEGSRLTVL.